This record looks at one T cell receptor (beta chain) sequence and its context. What it recognizes is unknown. Libraries were prepared by immunoSEQ multiplex PCR; TCRdb keeps only in-frame clonotypes and omits some of them. The repertoire has approximately 160,000 clones, 90% of them found once; the top ten carry approximately 1.6%. This sample is part of a study of T cell responses to AZD1222 COVID-19 vaccine. Study-level points and caveats: AZD1222 recipients seropositive at baseline numbered only 5 to 7. Sampling captured repertoires only after the peak T cell response. The donor group comprised mostly white British people and more females; the analysis possibly underestimated clonal diversity.

This clonotype was obtained from an adult in good health. This specimen was peripheral blood, taken on day 0 of AZD1222 vaccination.

As DNA, the CDR3 is TGTGCCAGCAGGTTTTCAAATTCACCCCTCCACTTT. Its translation is CASRFSNSPLHF. The rearrangement joins TRBV12-3 or TRBV12-4 to TRBJ1-6; no firm D call. The CDR3 has 12 amino acids. Trimming stripped 6 bases from V and 7 bases from J, with 7 bases between.